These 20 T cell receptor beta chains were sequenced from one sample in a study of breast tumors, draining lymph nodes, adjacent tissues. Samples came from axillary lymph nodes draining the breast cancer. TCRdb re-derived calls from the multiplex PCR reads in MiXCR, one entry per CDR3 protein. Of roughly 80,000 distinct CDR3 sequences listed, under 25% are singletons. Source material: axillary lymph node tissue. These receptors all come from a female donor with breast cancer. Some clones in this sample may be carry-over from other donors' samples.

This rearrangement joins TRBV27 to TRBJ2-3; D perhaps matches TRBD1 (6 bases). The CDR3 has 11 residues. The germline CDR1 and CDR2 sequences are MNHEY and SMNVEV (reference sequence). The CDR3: CPPGTKDTQYF. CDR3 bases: TGTCCCCCCGGGACAAAAGATACGCAGTATTTT.

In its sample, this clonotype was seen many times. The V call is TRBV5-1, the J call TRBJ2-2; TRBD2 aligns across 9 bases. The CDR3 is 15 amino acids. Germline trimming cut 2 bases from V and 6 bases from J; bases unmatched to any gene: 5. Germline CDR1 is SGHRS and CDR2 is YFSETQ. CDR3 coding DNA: TGCGCCAGCAGCTTTATAGCGGGAGTGGCCGGGGAGCTGTTTTTT. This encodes CASSFIAGVAGELFF.

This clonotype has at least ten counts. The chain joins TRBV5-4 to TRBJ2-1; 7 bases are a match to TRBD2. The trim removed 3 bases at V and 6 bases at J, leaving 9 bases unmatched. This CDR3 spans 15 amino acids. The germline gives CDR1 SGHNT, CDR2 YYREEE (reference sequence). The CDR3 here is CASSSRLAPTNEQFF. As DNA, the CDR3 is TGTGCCAGCAGCTCGAGACTAGCACCCACCAATGAGCAGTTCTTC.

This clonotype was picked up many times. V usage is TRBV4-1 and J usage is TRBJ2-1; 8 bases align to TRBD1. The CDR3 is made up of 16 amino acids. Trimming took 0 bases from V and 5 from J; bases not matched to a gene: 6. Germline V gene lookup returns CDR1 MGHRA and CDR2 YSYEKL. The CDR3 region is CASSQDPGQGHNEQFF. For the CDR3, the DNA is TGCGCCAGCAGCCAAGATCCCGGACAGGGCCACAATGAGCAGTTCTTC.

DNA of the CDR3: TGCAGTGCTAGAGTAGAGGGGACCTCAGAGACCCAGTACTTC. The encoded protein is CSARVEGTSETQYF. The chain uses TRBV20-1 and TRBJ2-5; D tentatively reads TRBD1 or TRBD2 (5 bases each). V gave up 1 base and J gave up 4 bases, with 13 bases separating them. Germline assignment: CDR1 DFQATT and CDR2 SNEGSKA (reference sequence). The CDR3 sequence is 14 residues long.

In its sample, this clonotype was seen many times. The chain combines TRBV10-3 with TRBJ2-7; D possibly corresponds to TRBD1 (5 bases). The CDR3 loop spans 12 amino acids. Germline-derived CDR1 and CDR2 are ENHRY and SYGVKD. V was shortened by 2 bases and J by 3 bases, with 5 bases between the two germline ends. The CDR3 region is CAISETGYEQYF. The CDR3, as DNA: TGTGCCATCAGTGAGACAGGCTACGAGCAGTACTTC.

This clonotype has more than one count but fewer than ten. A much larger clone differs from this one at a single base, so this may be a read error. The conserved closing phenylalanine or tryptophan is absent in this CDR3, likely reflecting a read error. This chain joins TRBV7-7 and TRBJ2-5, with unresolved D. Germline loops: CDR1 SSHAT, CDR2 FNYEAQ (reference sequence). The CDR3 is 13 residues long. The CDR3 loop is CASSLAPVSTQYL. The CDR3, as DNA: TGTGCTAGCAGCTTAGCCCCCGTTAGCACCCAGTACCTC.

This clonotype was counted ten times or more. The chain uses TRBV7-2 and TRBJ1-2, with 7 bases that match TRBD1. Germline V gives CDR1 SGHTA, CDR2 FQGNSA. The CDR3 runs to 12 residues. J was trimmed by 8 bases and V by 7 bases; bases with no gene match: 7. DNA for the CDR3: TGTGCCAGCACTAAACAGGGGTTAGGCTACACCTTC. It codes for CASTKQGLGYTF. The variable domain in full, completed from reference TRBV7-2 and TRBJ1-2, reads GAGVSQSPSNKVTEKGKDVELRCDPISGHTALYWYRQSLGQGLEFLIYFQGNSAPDKSGLPSDRFSAERTGGSVSTLTIQRTQQEDSAVYLCASTKQGLGYTFGSGTRLTVV.

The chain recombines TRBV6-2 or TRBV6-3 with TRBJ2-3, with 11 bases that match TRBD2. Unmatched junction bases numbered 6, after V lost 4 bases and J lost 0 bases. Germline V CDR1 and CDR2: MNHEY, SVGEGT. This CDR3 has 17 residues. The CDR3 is CASSSLLAGGSTDTQYF. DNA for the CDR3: TGTGCCAGCAGTTCTTTATTAGCGGGAGGGAGCACAGATACGCAGTATTTT.

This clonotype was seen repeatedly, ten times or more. The CDR3, as DNA: TGTGCCAGCAGCTCCAAAAGACAGGGCACAGATACGCAGTATTTT. This sequence encodes CASSSKRQGTDTQYF. The chain has TRBV13 and TRBJ2-3; D is perhaps TRBD1 (6 bases). CDR1 and CDR2 (germline): PRHDT, FYEKMQ (reference sequence). This CDR3 is 15 amino acids long. Trimming left V 4 bases short and J 1 base short, with 12 bases between.

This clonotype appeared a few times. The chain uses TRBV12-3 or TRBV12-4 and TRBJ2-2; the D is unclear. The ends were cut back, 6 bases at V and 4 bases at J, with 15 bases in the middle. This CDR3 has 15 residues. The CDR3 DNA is TGTGCCAGCAGATCAGGCCGCGGCGGCACCGGGGAGCTGTTTTTT. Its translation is CASRSGRGGTGELFF.

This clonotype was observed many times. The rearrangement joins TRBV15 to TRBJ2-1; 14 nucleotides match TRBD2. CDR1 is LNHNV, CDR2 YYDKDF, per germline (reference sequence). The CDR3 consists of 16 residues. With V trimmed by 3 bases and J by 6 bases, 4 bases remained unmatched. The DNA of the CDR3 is TGTGCCACCAGCAGCCTGGGGACTAGCGGGGGCAATGAGCAGTTCTTC. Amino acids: CATSSLGTSGGNEQFF.

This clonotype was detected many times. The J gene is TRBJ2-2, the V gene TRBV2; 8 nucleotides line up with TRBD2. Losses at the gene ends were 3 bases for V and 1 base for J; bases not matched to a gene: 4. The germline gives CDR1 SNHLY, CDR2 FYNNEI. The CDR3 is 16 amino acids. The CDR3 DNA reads TGTGCCAGCAGTGAGCGCGGGACTAGGAACACCGGGGAGCTGTTTTTT. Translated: CASSERGTRNTGELFF.

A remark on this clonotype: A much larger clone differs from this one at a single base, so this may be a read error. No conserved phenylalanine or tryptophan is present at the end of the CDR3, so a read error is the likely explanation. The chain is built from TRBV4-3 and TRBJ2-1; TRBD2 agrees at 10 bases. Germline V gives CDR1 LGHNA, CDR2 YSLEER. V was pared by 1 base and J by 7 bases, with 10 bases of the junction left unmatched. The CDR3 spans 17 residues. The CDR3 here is CASSQGPSGSAGNEQFS. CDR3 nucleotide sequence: TGCGCCAGCAGCCAAGGGCCTAGCGGGAGCGCGGGGAATGAGCAGTTCTCC.

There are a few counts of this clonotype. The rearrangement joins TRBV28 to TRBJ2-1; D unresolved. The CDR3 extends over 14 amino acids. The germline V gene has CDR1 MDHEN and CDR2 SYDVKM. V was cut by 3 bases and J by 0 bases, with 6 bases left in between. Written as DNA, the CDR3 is TGTGCCAGCAGTTTCAGACGCTCCTACAATGAGCAGTTCTTC. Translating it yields CASSFRRSYNEQFF.

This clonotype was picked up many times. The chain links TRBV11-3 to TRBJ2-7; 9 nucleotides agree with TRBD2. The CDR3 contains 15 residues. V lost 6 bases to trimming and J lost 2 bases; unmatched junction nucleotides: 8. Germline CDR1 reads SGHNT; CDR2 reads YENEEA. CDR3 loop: CASSMLAGPPYEQYF. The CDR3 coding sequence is TGTGCCAGCAGTATGCTAGCGGGGCCCCCCTACGAGCAGTACTTC.

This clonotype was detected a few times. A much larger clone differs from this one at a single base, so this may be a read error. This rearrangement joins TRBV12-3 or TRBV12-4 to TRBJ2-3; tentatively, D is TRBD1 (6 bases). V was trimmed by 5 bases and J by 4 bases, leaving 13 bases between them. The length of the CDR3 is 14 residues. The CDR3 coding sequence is TGTGCCAGCAGTCGGAGTGGGGGCGCAGATACGCAGTATTTT. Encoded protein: CASSRSGGADTQYF.

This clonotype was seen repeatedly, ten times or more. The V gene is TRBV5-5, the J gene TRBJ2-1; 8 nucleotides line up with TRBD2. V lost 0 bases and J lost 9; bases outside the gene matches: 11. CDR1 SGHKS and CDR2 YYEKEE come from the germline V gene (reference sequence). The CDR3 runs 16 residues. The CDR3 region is CASSLGSGNERGEQFF. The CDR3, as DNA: TGTGCCAGCAGCTTGGGTAGCGGGAACGAGCGGGGTGAGCAGTTCTTC.

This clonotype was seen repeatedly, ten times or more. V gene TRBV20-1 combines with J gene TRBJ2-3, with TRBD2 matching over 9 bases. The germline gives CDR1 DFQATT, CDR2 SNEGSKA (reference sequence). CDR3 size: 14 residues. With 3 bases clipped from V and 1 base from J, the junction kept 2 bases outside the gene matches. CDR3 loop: CSASLAGGTDTQYF. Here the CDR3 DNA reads TGCAGTGCTAGTTTAGCGGGAGGCACAGATACGCAGTATTTT.

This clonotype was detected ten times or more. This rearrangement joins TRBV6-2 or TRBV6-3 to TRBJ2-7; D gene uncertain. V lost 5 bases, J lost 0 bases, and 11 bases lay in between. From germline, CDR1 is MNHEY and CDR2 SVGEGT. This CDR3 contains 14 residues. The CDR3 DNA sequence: TGTGCCAGCAGTCTTCGCAGGACCTCCTACGAGCAGTACTTC. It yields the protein CASSLRRTSYEQYF.